This TCR beta chain was found in a study of shared clonotypes between healthy human individuals. Study-wide results and limits: Non-shared clonotypes showed lower generation probabilities than clonotypes common to all four donors.

Per germline, CDR1 LNHDA and CDR2 SQIVND (reference sequence). V was shortened by 6 bases and J by 4 bases, with 15 bases between the two germline ends. This CDR3 spans 14 amino acids. Original processing notes: ImmunoSEQ output held junction-only sequences without quality scores, so filtering differed. TCRdb keeps only in-frame clones here, not all; method: immunoSEQ multiplex PCR. That table supplies the V and J calls and clone size; D and trimming were determined from the DNA. The data show 1.5 million to 2.5 million clones, with about 95% seen just once and more than 0.9% held by the top ten. Naive CD8 isolation took CD45RO-negative cells positively selected for CCR7 and excluded terminally differentiated effector memory CD45RA+ cells. With respect to this clone: What it binds is unknown.

The rearrangement joins TRBV19 to TRBJ1-1; D not resolved. The sequence was obtained from a man aged 18 to 35 in good health. The sample was naive CD8+ T cells sorted from blood. The CDR3 protein is CASRGISEGTEAFF. The CDR3, as DNA: TGTGCCAGTAGGGGTATTTCGGAGGGCACTGAAGCTTTCTTT.